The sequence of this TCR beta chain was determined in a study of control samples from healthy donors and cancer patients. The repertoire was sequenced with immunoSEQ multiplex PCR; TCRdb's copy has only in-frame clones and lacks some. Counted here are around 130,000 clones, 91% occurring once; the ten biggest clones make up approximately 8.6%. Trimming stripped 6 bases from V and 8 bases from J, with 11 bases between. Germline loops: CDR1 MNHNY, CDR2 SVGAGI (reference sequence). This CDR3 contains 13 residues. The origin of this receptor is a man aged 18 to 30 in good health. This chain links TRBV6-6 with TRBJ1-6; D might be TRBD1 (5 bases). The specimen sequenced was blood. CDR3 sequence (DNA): TGTGCCAGCAGGTGGGACGATGATTCACCCCTCCACTTT. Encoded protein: CASRWDDDSPLHF.